The present T cell receptor beta chain was sequenced within a study of blood T cell repertoires in COVID-19. The table came from immunoSEQ multiplex PCR; TCRdb's copy has only in-frame clones and leaves some out. The sample includes about 120,000 clones, 85% to 90% seen only once; the top ten take 11%. This CDR3 is built from 17 residues. In germline, CDR1 is MNHEY, CDR2 SVGEGT. V lost 0 bases, J lost 0 bases, and 5 bases stayed unmatched. Sequenced material: peripheral blood. The chain employs TRBV6-2 or TRBV6-3 and TRBJ1-5; TRBD1 matches at 7 bases. The receptor comes from a man aged 80 or over with acute or convalescent COVID-19. The CDR3 spells CASSYSITGDSNQPQHF. The CDR3 DNA reads as TGTGCCAGCAGTTACTCGATCACAGGGGATAGCAATCAGCCCCAGCATTTT.